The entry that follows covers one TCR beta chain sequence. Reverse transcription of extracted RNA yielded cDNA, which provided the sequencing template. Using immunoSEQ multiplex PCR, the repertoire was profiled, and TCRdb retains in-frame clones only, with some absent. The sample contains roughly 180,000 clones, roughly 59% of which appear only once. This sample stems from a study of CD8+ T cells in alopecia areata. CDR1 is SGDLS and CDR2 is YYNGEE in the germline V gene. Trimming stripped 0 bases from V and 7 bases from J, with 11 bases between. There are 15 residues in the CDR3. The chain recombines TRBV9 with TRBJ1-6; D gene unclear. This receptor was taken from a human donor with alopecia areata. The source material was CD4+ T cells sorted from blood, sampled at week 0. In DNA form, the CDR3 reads TGTGCCAGCAGCGTAGGGGAGCAGAGAAATTCACCCCTCCACTTT. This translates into CASSVGEQRNSPLHF.